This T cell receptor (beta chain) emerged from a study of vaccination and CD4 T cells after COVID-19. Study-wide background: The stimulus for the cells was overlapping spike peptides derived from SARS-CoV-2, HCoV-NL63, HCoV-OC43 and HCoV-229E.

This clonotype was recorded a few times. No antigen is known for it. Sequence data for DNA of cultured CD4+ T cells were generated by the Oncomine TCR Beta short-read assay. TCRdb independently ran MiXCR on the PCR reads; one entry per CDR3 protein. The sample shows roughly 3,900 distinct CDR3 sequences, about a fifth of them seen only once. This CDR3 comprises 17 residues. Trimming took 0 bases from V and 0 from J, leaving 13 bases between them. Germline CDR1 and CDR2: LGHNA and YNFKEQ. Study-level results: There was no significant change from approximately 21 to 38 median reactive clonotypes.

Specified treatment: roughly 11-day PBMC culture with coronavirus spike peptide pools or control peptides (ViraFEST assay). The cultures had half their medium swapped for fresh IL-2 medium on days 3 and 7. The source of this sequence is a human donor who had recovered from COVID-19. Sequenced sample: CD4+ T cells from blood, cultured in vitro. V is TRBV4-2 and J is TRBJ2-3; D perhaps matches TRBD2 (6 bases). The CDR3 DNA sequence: TGTGCCAGCAGCCAAGATATAGTAGCGGCAAGCACAGATACGCAGTATTTT. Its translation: CASSQDIVAASTDTQYF.